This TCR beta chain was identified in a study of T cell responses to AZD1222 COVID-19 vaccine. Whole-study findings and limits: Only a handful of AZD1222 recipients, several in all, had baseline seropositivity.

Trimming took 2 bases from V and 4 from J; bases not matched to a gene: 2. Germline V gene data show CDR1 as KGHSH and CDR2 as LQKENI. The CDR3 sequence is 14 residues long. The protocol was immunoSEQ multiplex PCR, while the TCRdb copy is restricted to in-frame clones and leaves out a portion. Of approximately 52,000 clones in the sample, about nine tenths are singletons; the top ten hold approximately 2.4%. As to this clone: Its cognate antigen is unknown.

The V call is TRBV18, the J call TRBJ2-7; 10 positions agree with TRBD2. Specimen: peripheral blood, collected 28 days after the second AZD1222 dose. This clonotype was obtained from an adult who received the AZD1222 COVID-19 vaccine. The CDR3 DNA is TGTGCCAGCTCACCAGGGACTAGCGCTTACGAGCAGTACTTC. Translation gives CASSPGTSAYEQYF.